A selection of T cell receptor beta chains follows, all from one sample in a study of CD8 T cells in Susac syndrome. TCRdb reanalysed the immunoSEQ multiplex PCR reads using MiXCR and keeps one entry per CDR3 protein. The repertoire includes over 350,000 distinct CDR3 sequences, around 83% of them detected once, and about 0.12% sits in the top ten. Sequencing was done on a sample of CD8+ T cells from PBMCs. These TCRs come from a human donor with multiple sclerosis. CDR3s include the opening cysteine and the closing phenylalanine or tryptophan. Each record gives: clone size, V gene, J gene, D gene, CDR3 protein, CDR3 DNA. D genes are given only for firm matches. Clone size, where shown, is once, few, many, or a class for clones that have expanded.

abundance: NA
v_gene: TRBV4-1
j_gene: TRBJ2-7
d_gene: TRBD1
CDR3aa: CASSQAGTGGEQYF
CDR3nt: TGCGCCAGCAGCCAAGCAGGGACAGGAGGGGAGCAGTACTTC

abundance: NA
v_gene: TRBV19
j_gene: TRBJ2-2
d_gene: NA
CDR3aa: CASRRTYTGELFF
CDR3nt: TGTGCCAGTAGGAGGACATACACCGGGGAGCTGTTTTTT

abundance: NA
v_gene: TRBV6-1
j_gene: TRBJ2-7
d_gene: NA
CDR3aa: CASNRVRDFSYEQYF
CDR3nt: TGTGCCAGCAACCGGGTCCGGGACTTCTCCTACGAGCAGTACTTC

abundance: NA
v_gene: TRBV6-2/TRBV6-3
j_gene: TRBJ1-1
d_gene: NA
CDR3aa: CASSYQAGAVANTEAFF
CDR3nt: TGTGCCAGCAGTTATCAGGCAGGGGCAGTCGCGAACACTGAAGCTTTCTTT

abundance: NA
v_gene: TRBV2
j_gene: TRBJ1-5
d_gene: TRBD1
CDR3aa: CASSRTGFNQPQHF
CDR3nt: TGTGCCAGCAGTCGGACAGGTTTCAATCAGCCCCAGCATTTT

abundance: NA
v_gene: TRBV5-8
j_gene: TRBJ1-1
d_gene: TRBD1
CDR3aa: CASSGRDRGTEAFF
CDR3nt: TGTGCCAGCAGCGGCCGGGACAGGGGCACTGAAGCTTTCTTT

abundance: NA
v_gene: TRBV12-5
j_gene: TRBJ1-5
d_gene: TRBD1
CDR3aa: CASGFESDREDQPQHF
CDR3nt: TGTGCTAGTGGTTTTGAATCGGACAGGGAGGACCAGCCCCAGCATTTT

abundance: NA
v_gene: TRBV7-9
j_gene: TRBJ2-7
d_gene: NA
CDR3aa: CASSGDDYEQYF
CDR3nt: TGTGCCAGCAGCGGCGACGATTACGAGCAGTACTTC

abundance: NA
v_gene: TRBV19
j_gene: TRBJ1-1
d_gene: NA
CDR3aa: CASTPSLGEAFF
CDR3nt: TGTGCCAGTACCCCAAGCCTGGGGGAAGCTTTCTTT

abundance: NA
v_gene: TRBV30
j_gene: TRBJ2-1
d_gene: NA
CDR3aa: CAWSVADYEQFF
CDR3nt: TGTGCCTGGAGCGTGGCCGACTATGAGCAGTTCTTC

abundance: NA
v_gene: TRBV5-4
j_gene: TRBJ2-7
d_gene: NA
CDR3aa: CASSLGGGVSYEQYF
CDR3nt: TGTGCCAGCAGCTTGGGCGGCGGCGTCTCCTACGAGCAGTACTTC

abundance: NA
v_gene: TRBV27
j_gene: TRBJ2-7
d_gene: NA
CDR3aa: CASSFEGGYSYEQYF
CDR3nt: TGTGCCAGCAGTTTTGAGGGCGGATACTCCTACGAGCAGTACTTC

abundance: NA
v_gene: TRBV30
j_gene: TRBJ1-5
d_gene: NA
CDR3aa: CAWSIGYSNQPQHF
CDR3nt: TGTGCCTGGAGTATCGGGTATAGCAATCAGCCCCAGCATTTT

abundance: few
v_gene: TRBV5-5
j_gene: TRBJ2-3
d_gene: TRBD2
CDR3aa: CASSEGLAGNTDTQYF
CDR3nt: TGTGCCAGCAGCGAGGGACTAGCGGGGAACACAGATACGCAGTATTTT

abundance: NA
v_gene: TRBV5-1
j_gene: TRBJ2-7
d_gene: NA
CDR3aa: CASSLVALEGNEQYF
CDR3nt: TGCGCCAGCAGCTTGGTGGCACTGGAGGGCAACGAGCAGTACTTC

abundance: NA
v_gene: TRBV5-1
j_gene: TRBJ1-4
d_gene: NA
CDR3aa: CASSSGTTTNEKLFF
CDR3nt: TGCGCCAGCAGCTCCGGGACAACAACTAATGAAAAACTGTTTTTT

abundance: NA
v_gene: TRBV7-9
j_gene: TRBJ2-5
d_gene: NA
CDR3aa: CASRHSGGPEETQYF
CDR3nt: TGTGCCAGCAGGCACAGTGGGGGGCCTGAAGAGACCCAGTACTTC

abundance: NA
v_gene: TRBV6-5
j_gene: TRBJ2-1
d_gene: NA
CDR3aa: CASSFGTEQFF
CDR3nt: TGTGCCAGCAGTTTCGGGACCGAGCAGTTCTTC

abundance: NA
v_gene: TRBV5-1
j_gene: TRBJ1-1
d_gene: NA
CDR3aa: CASSSETAMNTEAFF
CDR3nt: TGCGCCAGCAGCTCCGAGACTGCTATGAACACTGAAGCTTTCTTT

abundance: once
v_gene: TRBV10-3
j_gene: TRBJ2-3
d_gene: TRBD2
CDR3aa: CAISDPEDSGGAYTQYF
CDR3nt: TGTGCCATCAGTGATCCTGAGGATAGCGGGGGGGCTTATACGCAGTATTTT

abundance: NA
v_gene: TRBV27
j_gene: TRBJ1-1
d_gene: TRBD1
CDR3aa: CASSLTGVRYTEAFF
CDR3nt: TGTGCCAGCAGCCTTACAGGGGTTAGATACACTGAAGCTTTCTTT

abundance: few
v_gene: TRBV30
j_gene: TRBJ2-7
d_gene: TRBD2
CDR3aa: CAWSVLAGPSYEQYF
CDR3nt: TGTGCCTGGAGTGTACTAGCGGGACCTTCCTACGAGCAGTACTTC

abundance: NA
v_gene: TRBV4-1
j_gene: TRBJ1-4
d_gene: NA
CDR3aa: CASSQTGHHNEKLFF
CDR3nt: TGCGCCAGCAGCCAGACTGGACACCATAATGAAAAACTGTTTTTT

abundance: NA
v_gene: TRBV7-9
j_gene: TRBJ1-5
d_gene: TRBD1
CDR3aa: CASSLGQGRNQPQLF
CDR3nt: TGTGCCAGCAGCTTAGGACAGGGGAGAAATCAGCCCCAGCTTTTT

abundance: NA
v_gene: TRBV30
j_gene: TRBJ1-1
d_gene: NA
CDR3aa: CAWLTDNTEAFF
CDR3nt: TGTGCCTGGTTAACAGACAACACTGAAGCTTTCTTT

abundance: few
v_gene: TRBV7-9
j_gene: TRBJ2-2
d_gene: NA
CDR3aa: CASEDPRDKNTGELFF
CDR3nt: TGTGCCAGCGAAGACCCGCGGGACAAGAACACCGGGGAGCTGTTTTTT

abundance: NA
v_gene: TRBV7-9
j_gene: TRBJ1-1
d_gene: NA
CDR3aa: CASSFTAQGPLLKAFF
CDR3nt: TGTGCCAGCAGCTTCACTGCGCAGGGGCCACTCCTCAAAGCTTTCTTT